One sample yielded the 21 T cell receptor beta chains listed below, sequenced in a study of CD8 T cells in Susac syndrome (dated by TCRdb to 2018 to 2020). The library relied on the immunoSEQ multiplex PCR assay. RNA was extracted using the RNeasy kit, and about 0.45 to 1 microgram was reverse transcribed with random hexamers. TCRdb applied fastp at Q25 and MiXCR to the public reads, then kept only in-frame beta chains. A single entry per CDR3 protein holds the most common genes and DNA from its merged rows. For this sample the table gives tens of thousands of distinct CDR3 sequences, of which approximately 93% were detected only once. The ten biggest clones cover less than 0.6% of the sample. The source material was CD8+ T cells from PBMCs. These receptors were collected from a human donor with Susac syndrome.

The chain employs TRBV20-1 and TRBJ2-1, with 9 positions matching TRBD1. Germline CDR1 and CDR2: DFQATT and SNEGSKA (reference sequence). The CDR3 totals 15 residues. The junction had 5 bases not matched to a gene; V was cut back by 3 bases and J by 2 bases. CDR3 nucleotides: TGCAGTGCTAGTGAACAGGGGGCGGCCTACAATGAGCAGTTCTTC. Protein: CSASEQGAAYNEQFF.

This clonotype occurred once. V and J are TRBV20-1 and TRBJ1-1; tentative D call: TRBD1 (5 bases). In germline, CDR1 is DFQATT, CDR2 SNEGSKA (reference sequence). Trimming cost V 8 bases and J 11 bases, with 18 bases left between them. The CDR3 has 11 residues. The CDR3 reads CSSTPGEGAFF. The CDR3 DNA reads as TGCAGTTCCACGCCCGGAGAGGGGGCTTTCTTT.

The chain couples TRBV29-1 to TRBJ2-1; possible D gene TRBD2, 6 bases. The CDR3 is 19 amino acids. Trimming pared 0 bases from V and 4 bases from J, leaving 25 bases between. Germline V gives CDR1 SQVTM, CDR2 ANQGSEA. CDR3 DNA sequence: TGCAGCGTTGAAGATCTGGTCGCGGAGACTAGGGTCCTTTACAATGAGCAGTTCTTC. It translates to CSVEDLVAETRVLYNEQFF.

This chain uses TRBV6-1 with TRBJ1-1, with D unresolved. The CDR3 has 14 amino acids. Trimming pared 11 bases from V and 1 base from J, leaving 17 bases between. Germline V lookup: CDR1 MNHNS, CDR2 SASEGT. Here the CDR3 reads CAEREEATNTEAFF. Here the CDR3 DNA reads TGTGCCGAAAGAGAGGAGGCTACGAACACTGAAGCTTTCTTT.

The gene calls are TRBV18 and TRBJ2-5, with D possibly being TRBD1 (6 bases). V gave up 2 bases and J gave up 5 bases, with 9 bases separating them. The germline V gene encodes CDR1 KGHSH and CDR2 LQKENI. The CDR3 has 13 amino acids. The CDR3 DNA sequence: TGTGCCAGCTCACCAGGGGGCAGGGAGACCCAGTACTTC. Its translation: CASSPGGRETQYF.

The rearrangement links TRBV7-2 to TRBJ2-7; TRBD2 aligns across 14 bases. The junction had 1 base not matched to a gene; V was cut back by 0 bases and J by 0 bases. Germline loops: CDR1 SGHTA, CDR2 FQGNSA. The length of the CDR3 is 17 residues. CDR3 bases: TGTGCCAGCAGCTTAGCGACTAGCGGGAGGGCCTCCTACGAGCAGTACTTC. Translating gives CASSLATSGRASYEQYF.

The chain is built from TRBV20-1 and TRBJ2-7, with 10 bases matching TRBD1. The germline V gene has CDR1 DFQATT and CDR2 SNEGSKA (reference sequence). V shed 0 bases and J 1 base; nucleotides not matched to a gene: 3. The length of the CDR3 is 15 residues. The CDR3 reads CSARDGTGESYEQYF. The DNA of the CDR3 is TGCAGTGCTAGAGACGGGACAGGGGAGTCCTACGAGCAGTACTTC.

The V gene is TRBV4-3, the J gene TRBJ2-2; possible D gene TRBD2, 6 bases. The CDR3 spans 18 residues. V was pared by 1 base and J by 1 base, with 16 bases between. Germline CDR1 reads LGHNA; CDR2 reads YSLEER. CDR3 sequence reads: CASSQVRLGGLNTGELFF. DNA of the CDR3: TGCGCCAGCAGCCAAGTACGGTTGGGGGGACTGAACACCGGGGAGCTGTTTTTT.

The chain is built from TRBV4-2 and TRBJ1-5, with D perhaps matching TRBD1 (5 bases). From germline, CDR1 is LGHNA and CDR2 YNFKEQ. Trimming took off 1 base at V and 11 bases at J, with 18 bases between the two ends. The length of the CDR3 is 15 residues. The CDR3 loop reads CASSQAIQSTASQHF. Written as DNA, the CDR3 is TGTGCCAGCAGCCAAGCGATCCAATCGACAGCTTCCCAGCATTTT.

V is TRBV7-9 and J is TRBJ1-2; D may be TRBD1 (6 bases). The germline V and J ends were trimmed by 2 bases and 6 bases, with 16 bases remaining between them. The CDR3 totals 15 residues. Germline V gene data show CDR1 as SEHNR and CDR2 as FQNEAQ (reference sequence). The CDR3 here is CASSLWARGVDGYTF. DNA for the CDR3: TGTGCCAGCAGCTTATGGGCCAGGGGAGTAGATGGCTACACCTTC.

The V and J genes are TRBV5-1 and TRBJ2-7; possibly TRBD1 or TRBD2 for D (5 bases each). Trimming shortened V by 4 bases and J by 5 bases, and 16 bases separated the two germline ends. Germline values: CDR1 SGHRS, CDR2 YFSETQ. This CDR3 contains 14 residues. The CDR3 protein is CASSPWAGSHEQYF. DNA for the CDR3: TGCGCCAGCAGCCCCTGGGCAGGGAGCCACGAGCAGTACTTC.

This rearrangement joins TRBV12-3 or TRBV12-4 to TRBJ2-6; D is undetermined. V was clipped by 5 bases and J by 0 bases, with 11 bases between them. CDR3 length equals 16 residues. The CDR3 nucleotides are TGTGCCAGCAGTCCGAGATTGGTCTCTGGGGCCAACGTCCTGACTTTC. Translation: CASSPRLVSGANVLTF.

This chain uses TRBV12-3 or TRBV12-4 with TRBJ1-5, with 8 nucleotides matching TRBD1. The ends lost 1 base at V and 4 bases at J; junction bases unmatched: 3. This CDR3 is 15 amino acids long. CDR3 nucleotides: TGTGCCAGCAGTTTAGGGACAGGGCCGAATCAGCCCCAGCATTTT. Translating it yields CASSLGTGPNQPQHF.

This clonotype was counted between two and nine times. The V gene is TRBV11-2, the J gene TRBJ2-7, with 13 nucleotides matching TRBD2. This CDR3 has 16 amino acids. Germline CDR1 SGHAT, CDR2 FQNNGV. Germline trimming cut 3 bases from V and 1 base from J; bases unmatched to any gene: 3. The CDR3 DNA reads TGTGCCAGCAGCTTGAGACTAGCGGGAGGTTCCTACGAGCAGTACTTC. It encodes CASSLRLAGGSYEQYF.

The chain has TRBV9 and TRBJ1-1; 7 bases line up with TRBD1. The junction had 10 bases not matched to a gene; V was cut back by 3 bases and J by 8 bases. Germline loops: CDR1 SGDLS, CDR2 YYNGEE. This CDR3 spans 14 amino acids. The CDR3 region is CASSASERGPEAFF. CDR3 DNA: TGTGCCAGCAGCGCCTCCGAAAGGGGGCCAGAAGCTTTCTTT.

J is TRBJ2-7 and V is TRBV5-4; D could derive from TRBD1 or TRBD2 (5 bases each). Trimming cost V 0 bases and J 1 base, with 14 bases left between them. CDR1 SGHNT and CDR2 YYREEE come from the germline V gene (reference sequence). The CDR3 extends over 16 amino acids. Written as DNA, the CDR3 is TGTGCCAGCAGCTTGGCCTCGGGGTCAGGGTCCTACGAGCAGTACTTC. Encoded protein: CASSLASGSGSYEQYF.

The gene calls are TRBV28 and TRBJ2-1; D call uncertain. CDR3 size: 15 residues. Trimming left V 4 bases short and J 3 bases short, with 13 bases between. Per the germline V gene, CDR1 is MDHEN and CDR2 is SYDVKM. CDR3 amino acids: CASSYEGPVYNEQFF. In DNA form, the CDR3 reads TGTGCCAGCAGTTACGAAGGACCGGTCTACAATGAGCAGTTCTTC.

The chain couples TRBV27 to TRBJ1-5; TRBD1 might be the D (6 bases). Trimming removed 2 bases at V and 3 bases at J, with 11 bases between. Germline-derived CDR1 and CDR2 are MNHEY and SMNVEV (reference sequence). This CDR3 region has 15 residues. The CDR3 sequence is CASSLGAGVNQPQHF. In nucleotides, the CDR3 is TGTGCCAGCAGTTTAGGAGCAGGGGTCAATCAGCCCCAGCATTTT.

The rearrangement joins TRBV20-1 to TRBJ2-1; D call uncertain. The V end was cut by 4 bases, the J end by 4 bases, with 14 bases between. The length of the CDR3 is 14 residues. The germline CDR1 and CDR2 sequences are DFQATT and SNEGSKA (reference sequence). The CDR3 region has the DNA TGCAGTGCTACAGCCTCGTATGGATACAATGAGCAGTTCTTC. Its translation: CSATASYGYNEQFF.

The CDR3 bases are TGCGCCAGCAGCCCTGGGACAGGTGCGGATACGCAGTATTTT. Its translation: CASSPGTGADTQYF. The V gene is TRBV4-1, the J gene TRBJ2-3; 8 bases are a match to TRBD1. CDR3 size: 14 residues. V lost 4 bases, J lost 6 bases, and 6 bases stayed unmatched. Germline V gene sequence: CDR1 MGHRA, CDR2 YSYEKL.

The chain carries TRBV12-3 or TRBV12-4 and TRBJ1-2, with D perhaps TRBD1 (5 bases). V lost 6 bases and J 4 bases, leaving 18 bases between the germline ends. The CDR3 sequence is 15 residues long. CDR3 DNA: TGTGCCAGCAGCCCCGTGAGTGGGGGGGTCTATGGCTACACCTTC. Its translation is CASSPVSGGVYGYTF.